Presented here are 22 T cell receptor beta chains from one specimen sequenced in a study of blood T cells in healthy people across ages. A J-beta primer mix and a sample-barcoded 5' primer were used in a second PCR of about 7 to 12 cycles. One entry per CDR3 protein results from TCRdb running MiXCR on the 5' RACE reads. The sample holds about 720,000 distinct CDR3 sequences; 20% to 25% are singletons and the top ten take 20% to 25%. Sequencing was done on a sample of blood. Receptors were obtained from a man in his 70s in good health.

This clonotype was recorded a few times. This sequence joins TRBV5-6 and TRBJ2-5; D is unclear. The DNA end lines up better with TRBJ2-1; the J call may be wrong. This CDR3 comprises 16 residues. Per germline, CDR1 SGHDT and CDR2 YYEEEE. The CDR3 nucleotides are TGTGCCAGCAGCTTGATAGGGAACCACCCTGACAATGAGCAGTTCTTC. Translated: CASSLIGNHPDNEQFF.

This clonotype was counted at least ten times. CDR3 loop: CASSLTTPRQPQHF. In DNA, the CDR3 is TGTGCCAGCAGTTTAACAACCCCCCGCCAGCCCCAGCATTTT. This sequence joins TRBV12-3 or TRBV12-4 and TRBJ1-5; D uncertain. V lost 2 bases and J 7 bases, leaving 12 bases between the germline ends. The CDR3 spans 14 residues.

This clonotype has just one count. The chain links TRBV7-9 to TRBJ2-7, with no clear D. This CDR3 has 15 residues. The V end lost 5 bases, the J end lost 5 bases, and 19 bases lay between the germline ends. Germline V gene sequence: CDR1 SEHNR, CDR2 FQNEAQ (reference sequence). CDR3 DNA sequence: TGTGCCAGCAGCCTATGGGCGATGGATCGACACGAGCAGTACTTC. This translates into CASSLWAMDRHEQYF.

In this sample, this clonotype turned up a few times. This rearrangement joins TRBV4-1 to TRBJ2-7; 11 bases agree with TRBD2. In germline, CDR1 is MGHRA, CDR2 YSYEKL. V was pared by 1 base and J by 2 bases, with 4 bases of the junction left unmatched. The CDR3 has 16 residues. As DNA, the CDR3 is TGCGCCAGCAGCCAAGGGGGACTAGCGGCCGCCTACGAGCAGTACTTC. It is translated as CASSQGGLAAAYEQYF.

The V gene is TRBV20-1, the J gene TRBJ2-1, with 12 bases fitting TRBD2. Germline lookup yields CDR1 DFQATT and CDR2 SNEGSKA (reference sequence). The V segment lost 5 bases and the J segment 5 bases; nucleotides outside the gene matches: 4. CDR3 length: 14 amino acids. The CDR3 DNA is TGCAGTGCTCCCCGACTAGCGGGGGACAATGAGCAGTTCTTC. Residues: CSAPRLAGDNEQFF.

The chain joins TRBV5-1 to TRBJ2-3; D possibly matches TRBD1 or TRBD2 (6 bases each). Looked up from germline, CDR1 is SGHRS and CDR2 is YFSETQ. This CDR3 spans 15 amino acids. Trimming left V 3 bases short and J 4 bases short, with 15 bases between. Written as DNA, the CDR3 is TGCGCCAGCAGCTCCACGGAGGGGGGCGCAGATACGCAGTATTTT. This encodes CASSSTEGGADTQYF. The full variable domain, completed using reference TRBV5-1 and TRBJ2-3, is KAGVTQTPRYLIKTRGQQVTLSCSPISGHRSVSWYQQTPGQGLQFLFEYFSETQRNKGNFPGRFSGRQFSNSRSEMNVSTLELGDSALYLCASSSTEGGADTQYFGPGTRLTVL.

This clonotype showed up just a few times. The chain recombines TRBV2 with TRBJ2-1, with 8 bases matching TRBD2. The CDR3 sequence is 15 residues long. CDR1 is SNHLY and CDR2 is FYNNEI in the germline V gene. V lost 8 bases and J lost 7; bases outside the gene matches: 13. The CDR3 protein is CASSGGGNRKNEQFF. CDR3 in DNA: TGTGCCAGCTCGGGGGGGGGTAATCGAAAGAATGAGCAGTTCTTC.

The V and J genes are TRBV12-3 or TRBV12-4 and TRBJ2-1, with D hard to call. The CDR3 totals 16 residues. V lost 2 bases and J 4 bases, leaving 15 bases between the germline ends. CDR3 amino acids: CASSLRGSSLYNEQFF. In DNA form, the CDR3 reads TGTGCCAGCAGTTTAAGAGGTTCGTCCCTGTACAATGAGCAGTTCTTC.

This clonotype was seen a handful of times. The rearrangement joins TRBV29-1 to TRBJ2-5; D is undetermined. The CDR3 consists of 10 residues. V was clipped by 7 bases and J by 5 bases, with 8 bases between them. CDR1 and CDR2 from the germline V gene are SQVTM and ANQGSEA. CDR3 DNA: TGCAGCGCACAAGTTGAGACCCAGTACTTC. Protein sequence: CSAQVETQYF.

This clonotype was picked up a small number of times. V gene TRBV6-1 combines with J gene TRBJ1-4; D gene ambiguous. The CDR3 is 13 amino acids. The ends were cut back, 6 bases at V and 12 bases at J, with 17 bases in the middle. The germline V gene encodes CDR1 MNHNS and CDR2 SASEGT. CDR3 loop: CASSPVPNAELFF. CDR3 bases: TGTGCCAGCAGCCCGGTTCCAAACGCGGAACTGTTTTTT.

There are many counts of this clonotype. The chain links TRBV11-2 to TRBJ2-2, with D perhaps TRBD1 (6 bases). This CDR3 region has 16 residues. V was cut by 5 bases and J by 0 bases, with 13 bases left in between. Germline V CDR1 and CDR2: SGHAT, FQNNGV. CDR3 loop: CASSRRGTSNTGELFF. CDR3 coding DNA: TGTGCCAGCAGCCGTAGGGGGACCTCGAACACCGGGGAGCTGTTTTTT. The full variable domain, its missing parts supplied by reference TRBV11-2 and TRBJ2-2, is EAGVAQSPRYKIIEKRQSVAFWCNPISGHATLYWYQQILGQGPKLLIQFQNNGVVDDSQLPKDRFSAERLKGVDSTLKIQPAKLEDSAVYLCASSRRGTSNTGELFFGEGSRLTVL.

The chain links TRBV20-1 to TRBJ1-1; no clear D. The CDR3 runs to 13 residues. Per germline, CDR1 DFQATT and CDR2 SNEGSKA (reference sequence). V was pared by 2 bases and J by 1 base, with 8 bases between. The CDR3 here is CSARFIKNTEAFF. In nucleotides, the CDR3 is TGCAGTGCTAGATTTATAAAGAACACTGAAGCTTTCTTT.

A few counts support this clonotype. CDR3: CASSYSLSYEQYV. The CDR3 nucleotides read TGTGCCAGCAGTTATTCACTGTCCTACGAGCAGTACGTC. This chain connects TRBV6-2 or TRBV6-3 to TRBJ2-1; no clear D gene. The J call may be incorrect, as the DNA end agrees better with TRBJ2-7. Germline-derived CDR1 and CDR2 are MNHEY and SVGEGT. The CDR3 consists of 13 residues.

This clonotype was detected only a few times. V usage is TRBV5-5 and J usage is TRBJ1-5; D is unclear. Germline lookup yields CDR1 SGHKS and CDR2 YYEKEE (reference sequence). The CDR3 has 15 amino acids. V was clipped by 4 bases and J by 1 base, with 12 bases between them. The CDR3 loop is CASSLSSTSNQPQHF. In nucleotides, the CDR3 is TGTGCCAGCAGCCTAAGCAGCACGAGCAATCAGCCCCAGCATTTT.

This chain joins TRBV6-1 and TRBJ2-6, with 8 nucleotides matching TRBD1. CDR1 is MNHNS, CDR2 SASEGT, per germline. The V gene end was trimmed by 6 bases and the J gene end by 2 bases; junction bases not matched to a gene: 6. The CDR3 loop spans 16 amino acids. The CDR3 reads CASSSGTGAGANVLTF. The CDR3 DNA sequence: TGTGCCAGCAGCTCAGGGACAGGCGCTGGGGCCAACGTCCTGACTTTC.

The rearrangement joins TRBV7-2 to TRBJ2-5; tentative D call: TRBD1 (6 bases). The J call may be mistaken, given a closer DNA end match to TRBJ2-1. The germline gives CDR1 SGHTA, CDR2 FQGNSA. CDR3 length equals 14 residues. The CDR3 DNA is TGTGCCAGCAGCTTAGTGGATACTCAGGGGGAGCAGTTCTTC. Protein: CASSLVDTQGEQFF.

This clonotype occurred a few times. CDR3 loop: CASSFGRGGHNNEQFF. The CDR3 nucleotides are TGTGCCAGCAGCTTTGGTAGGGGCGGTCATAACAATGAGCAGTTCTTC. The rearrangement joins TRBV9 to TRBJ2-1; perhaps TRBD1 as D (5 bases). Between the trimmed V and J ends, which lost 4 bases and 5 bases, there was a span of 19 bases. The CDR3 is 16 amino acids. Germline lookup yields CDR1 SGDLS and CDR2 YYNGEE.

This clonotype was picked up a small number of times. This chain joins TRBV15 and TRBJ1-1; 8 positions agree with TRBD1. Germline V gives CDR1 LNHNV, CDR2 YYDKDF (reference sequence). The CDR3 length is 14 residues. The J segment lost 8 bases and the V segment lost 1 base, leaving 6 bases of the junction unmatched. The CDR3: CATSRGRGQAEAFF. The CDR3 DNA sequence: TGTGCCACCAGCAGAGGTAGGGGACAGGCCGAAGCTTTCTTT.

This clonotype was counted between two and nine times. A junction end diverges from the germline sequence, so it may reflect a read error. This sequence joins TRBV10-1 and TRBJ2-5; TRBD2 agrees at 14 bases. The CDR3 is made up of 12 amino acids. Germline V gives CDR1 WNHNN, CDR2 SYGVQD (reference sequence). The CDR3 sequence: CASRGTSGGEFF. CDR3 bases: TGCGCCAGCAGAGGGACTAGCGGGGGTGAGTTCTTC.

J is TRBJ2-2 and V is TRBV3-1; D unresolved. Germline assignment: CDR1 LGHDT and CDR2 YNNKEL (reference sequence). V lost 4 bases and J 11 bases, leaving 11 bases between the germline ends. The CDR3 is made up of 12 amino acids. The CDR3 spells CASSRRVPELFF. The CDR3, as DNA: TGTGCCAGCAGCCGCCGGGTCCCAGAGCTGTTTTTT. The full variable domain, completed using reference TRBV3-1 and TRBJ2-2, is DTAVSQTPKYLVTQMGNDKSIKCEQNLGHDTMYWYKQDSKKFLKIMFSYNNKELIINETVPNRFSPKSPDKAHLNLHINSLELGDSAVYFCASSRRVPELFFGEGSRLTVL.

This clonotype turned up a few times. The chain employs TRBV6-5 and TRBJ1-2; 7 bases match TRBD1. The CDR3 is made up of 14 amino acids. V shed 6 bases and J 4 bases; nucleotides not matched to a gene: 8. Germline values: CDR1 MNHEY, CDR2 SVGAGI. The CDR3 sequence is CASREQGLSYGYTF. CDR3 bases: TGTGCCAGCAGAGAACAGGGGTTGAGCTATGGCTACACCTTC.

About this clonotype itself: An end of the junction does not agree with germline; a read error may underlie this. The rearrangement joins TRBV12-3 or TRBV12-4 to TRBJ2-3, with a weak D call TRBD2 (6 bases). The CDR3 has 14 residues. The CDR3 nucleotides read TGTGCCAGCAGTTTCGGCGGGGCGTCTGATACGGAGTATTTT. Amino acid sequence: CASSFGGASDTEYF.